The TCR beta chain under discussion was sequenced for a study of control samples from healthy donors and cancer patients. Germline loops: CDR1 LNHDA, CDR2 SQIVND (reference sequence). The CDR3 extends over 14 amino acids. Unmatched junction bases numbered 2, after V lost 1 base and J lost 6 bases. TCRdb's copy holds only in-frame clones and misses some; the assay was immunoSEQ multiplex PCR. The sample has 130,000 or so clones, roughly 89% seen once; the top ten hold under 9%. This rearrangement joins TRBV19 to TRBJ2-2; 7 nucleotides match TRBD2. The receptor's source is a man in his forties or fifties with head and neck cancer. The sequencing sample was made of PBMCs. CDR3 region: CASSIGLAPGELFF. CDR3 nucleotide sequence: TGTGCCAGTAGTATAGGACTAGCCCCCGGGGAGCTGTTTTTT.